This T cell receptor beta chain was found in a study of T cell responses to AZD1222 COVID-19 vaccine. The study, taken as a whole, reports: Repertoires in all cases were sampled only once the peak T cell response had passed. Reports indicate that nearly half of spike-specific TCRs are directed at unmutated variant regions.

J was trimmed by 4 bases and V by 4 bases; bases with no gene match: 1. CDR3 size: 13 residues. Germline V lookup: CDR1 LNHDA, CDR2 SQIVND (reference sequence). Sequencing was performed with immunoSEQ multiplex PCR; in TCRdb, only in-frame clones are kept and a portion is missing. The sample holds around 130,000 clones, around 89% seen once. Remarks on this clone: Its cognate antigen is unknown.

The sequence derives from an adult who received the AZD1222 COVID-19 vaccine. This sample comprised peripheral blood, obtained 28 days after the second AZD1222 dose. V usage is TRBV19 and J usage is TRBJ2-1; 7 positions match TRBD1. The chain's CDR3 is CASSTGQYNEQFF. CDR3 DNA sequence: TGTGCCAGTAGTACGGGACAGTACAATGAGCAGTTCTTC.